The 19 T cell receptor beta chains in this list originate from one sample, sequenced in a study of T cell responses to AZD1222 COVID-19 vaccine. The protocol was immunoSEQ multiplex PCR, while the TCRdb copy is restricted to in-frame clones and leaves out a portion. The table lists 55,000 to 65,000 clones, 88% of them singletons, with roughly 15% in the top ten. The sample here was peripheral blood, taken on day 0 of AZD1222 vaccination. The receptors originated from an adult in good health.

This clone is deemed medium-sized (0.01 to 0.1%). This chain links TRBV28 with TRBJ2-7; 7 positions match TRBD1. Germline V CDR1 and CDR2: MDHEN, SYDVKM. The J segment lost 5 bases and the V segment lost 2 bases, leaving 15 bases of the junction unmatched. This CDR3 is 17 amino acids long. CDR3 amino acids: CASSLRAPGRGINEQYF. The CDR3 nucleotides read TGTGCCAGCAGTTTAAGGGCCCCCGGCAGGGGGATCAACGAGCAGTACTTC. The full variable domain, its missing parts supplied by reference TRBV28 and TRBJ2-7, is DVKVTQSSRYLVKRTGEKVFLECVQDMDHENMFWYRQDPGLGLRLIYFSYDVKMKEKGDIPEGYSVSREKKERFSLILESASTNQTSMYLCASSLRAPGRGINEQYFGPGTRLTVT.

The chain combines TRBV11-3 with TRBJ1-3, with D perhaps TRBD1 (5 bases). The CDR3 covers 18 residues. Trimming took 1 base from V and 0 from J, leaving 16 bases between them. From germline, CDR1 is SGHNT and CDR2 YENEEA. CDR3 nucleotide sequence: TGTGCCAGCAGCTTAGCCAGGGCTCTCCGGGGCTCTGGAAACACCATATATTTT. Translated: CASSLARALRGSGNTIYF.

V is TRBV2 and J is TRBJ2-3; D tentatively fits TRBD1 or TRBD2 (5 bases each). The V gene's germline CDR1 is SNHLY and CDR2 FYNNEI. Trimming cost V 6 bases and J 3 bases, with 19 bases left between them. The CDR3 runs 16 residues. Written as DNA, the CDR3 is TGTGCCAGCAGGAGGGGTACTAGTTGGTCGACAGATACGCAGTATTTT. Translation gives CASRRGTSWSTDTQYF.

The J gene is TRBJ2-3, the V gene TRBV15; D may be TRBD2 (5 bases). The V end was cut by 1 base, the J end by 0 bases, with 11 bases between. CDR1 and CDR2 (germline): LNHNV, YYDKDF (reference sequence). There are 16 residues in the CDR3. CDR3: CATSRGSRGSTDTQYF. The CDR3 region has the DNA TGTGCCACCAGCAGAGGATCCAGAGGGAGCACAGATACGCAGTATTTT.

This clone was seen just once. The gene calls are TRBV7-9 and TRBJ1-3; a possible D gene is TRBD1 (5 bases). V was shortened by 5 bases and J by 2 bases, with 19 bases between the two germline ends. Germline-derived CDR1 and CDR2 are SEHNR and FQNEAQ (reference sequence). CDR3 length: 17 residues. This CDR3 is CASSAVRSRDAGNTIYF. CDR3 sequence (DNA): TGTGCCAGCAGCGCGGTCCGGAGCAGGGACGCTGGAAACACCATATATTTT.

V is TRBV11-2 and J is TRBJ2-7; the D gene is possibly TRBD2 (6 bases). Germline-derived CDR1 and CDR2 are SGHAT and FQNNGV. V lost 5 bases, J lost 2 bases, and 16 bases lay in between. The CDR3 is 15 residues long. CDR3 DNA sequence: TGTGCCAGCAGCCAGCCGGGACTGGGGGCCTACGAGCAGTACTTC. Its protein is CASSQPGLGAYEQYF. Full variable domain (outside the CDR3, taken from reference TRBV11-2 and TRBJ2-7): EAGVAQSPRYKIIEKRQSVAFWCNPISGHATLYWYQQILGQGPKLLIQFQNNGVVDDSQLPKDRFSAERLKGVDSTLKIQPAKLEDSAVYLCASSQPGLGAYEQYFGPGTRLTVT.

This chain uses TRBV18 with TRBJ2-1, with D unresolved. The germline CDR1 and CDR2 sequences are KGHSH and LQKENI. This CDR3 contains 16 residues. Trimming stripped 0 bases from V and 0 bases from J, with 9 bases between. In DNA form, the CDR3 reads TGTGCCAGCTCACCACCTGCCCAGAGCTCCTACAATGAGCAGTTCTTC. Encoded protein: CASSPPAQSSYNEQFF.

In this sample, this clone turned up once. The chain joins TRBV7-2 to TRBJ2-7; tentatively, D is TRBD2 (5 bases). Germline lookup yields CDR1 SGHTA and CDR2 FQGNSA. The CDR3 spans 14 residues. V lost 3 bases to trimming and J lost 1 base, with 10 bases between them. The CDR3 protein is CASSFGPGSYEQYF. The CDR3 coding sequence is TGTGCCAGCAGCTTTGGGCCGGGATCCTACGAGCAGTACTTC.

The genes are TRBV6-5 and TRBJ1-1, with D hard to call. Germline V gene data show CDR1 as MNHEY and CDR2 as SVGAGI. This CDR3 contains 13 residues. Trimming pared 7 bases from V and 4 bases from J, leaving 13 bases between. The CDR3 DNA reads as TGTGCCAGCAAAAATGGGGTGAGCACTGAAGCTTTCTTT. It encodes CASKNGVSTEAFF.

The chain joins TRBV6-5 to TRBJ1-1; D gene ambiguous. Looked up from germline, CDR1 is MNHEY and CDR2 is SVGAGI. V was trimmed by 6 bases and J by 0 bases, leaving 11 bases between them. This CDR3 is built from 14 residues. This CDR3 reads CASSPEGVNTEAFF. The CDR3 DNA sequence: TGTGCCAGCAGCCCCGAGGGAGTGAACACTGAAGCTTTCTTT.

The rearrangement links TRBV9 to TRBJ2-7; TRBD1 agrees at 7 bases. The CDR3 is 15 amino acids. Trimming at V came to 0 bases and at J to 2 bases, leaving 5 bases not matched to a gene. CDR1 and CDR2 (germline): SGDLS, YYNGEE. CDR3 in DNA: TGTGCCAGCAGCGTAGGGCAGGGGGTAGCCTACGAGCAGTACTTC. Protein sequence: CASSVGQGVAYEQYF. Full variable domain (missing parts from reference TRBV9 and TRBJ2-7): DSGVTQTPKHLITATGQRVTLRCSPRSGDLSVYWYQQSLDQGLQFLIQYYNGEERAKGNILERFSAQQFPDLHSELNLSSLELGDSALYFCASSVGQGVAYEQYFGPGTRLTVT.

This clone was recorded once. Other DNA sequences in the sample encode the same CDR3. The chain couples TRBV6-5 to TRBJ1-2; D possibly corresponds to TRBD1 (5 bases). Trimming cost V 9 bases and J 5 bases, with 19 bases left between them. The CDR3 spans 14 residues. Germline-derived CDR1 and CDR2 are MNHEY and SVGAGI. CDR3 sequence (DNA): TGTGCCAGTAGAACCACGGGGCTAGGGTATGGCTACACCTTC. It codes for CASRTTGLGYGYTF.

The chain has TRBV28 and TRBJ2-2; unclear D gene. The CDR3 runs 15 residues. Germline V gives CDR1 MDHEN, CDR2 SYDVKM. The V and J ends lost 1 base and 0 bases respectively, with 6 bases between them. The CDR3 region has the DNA TGTGCCAGCAGTTTATTTTTATCGAACACCGGGGAGCTGTTTTTT. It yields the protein CASSLFLSNTGELFF. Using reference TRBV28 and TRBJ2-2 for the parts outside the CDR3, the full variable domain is DVKVTQSSRYLVKRTGEKVFLECVQDMDHENMFWYRQDPGLGLRLIYFSYDVKMKEKGDIPEGYSVSREKKERFSLILESASTNQTSMYLCASSLFLSNTGELFFGEGSRLTVL.

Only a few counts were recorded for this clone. CDR3 DNA sequence: TGTGCCAGCAGCTTCGGGACAAGGGACGAGCAGTACTTC. This codes for CASSFGTRDEQYF. The chain couples TRBV7-2 to TRBJ2-7; tentatively, D is TRBD1 (6 bases). The germline gives CDR1 SGHTA, CDR2 FQGNSA. This CDR3 has 13 amino acids. V was pared by 3 bases and J by 5 bases, with 11 bases between.

In DNA form, the CDR3 reads TGTGCTAGTGGTTTTGGGATAGCGGGAGAGACCCAGTACTTC. Its protein product is CASGFGIAGETQYF. This chain connects TRBV12-5 to TRBJ2-5, with TRBD2 matching 7 bases. CDR1 and CDR2 (germline): LGHNT, FRNRAP. With V trimmed by 3 bases and J by 4 bases, 5 bases remained unmatched. The CDR3 length is 14 residues.

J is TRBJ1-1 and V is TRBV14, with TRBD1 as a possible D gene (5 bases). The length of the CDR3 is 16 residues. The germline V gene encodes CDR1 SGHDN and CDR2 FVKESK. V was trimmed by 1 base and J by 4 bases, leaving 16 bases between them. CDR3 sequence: CASSQVAGAVSTEAFF. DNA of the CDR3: TGTGCCAGCAGCCAAGTCGCCGGGGCGGTGAGCACTGAAGCTTTCTTT.

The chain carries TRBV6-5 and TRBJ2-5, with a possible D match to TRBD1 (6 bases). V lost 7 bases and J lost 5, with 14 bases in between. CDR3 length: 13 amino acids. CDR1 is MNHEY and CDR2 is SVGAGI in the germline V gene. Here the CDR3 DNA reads TGTGCCAGCAAAACAGGGAGTCGGGAGACCCAGTACTTC. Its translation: CASKTGSRETQYF.

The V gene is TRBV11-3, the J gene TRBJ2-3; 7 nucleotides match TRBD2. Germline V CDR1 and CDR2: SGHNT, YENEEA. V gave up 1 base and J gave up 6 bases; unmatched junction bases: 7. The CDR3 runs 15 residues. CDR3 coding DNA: TGTGCCAGCAGCTTAGGGGGAGGGCCAGGGGATACGCAGTATTTT. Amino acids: CASSLGGGPGDTQYF.

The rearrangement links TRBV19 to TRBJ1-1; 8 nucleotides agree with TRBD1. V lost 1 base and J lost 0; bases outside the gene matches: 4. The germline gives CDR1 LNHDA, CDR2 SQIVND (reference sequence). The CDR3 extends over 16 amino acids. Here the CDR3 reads CASSIGTGRMNTEAFF. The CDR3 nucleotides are TGTGCCAGTAGTATAGGGACAGGGCGTATGAACACTGAAGCTTTCTTT.